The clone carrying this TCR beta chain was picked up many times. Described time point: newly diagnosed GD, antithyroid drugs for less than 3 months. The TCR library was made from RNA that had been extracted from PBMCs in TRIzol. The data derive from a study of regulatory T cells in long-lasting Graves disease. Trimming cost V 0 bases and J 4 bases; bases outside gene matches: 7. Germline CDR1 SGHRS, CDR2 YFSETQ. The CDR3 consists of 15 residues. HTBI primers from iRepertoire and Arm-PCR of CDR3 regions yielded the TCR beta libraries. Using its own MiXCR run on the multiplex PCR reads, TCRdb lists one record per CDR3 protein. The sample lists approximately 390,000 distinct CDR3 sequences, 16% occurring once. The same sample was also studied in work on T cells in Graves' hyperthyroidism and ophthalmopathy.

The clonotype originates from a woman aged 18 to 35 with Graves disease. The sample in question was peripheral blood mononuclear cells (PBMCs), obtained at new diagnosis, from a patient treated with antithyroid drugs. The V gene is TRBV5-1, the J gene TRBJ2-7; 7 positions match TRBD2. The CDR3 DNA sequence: TGCGCCAGCAGCTTGGTGACTAGCCCGTCATACGAGCAGTACTTC. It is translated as CASSLVTSPSYEQYF.